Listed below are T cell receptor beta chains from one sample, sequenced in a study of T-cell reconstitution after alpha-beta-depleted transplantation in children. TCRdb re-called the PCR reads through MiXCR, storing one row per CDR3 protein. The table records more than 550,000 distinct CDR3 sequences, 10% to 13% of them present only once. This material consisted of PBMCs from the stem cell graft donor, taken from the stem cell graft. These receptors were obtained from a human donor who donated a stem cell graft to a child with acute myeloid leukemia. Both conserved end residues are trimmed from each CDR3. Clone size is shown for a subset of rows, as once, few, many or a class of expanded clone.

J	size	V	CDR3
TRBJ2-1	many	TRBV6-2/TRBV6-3	ASSYPFTNEQF
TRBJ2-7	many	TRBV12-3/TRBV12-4	ASSFKVRHEQY
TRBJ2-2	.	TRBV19	ASSIVANTGELF
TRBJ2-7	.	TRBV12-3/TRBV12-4	ASSSSWSSYEQY
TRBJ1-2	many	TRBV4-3	ASSQDPATGANYGYT
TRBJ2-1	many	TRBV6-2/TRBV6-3	ASRPAPRDNEQF
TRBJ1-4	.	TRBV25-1	ASSEGGSRFEKLF
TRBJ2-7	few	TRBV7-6	ASSLGAGTSGRVYEQY
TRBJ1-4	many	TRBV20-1	SARDRRYGEKLF
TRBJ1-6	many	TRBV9	ASSVEGDPPLH
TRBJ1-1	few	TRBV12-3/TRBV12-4	ASSGTGLEAF
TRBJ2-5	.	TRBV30	AWSGGYGETQY
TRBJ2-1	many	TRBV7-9	ASSLGTSGVSGSEQF
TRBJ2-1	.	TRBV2	ASSAMGLAGVGEQF
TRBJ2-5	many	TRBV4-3	ASSQGADSGETQY
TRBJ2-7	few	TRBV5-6	ASRTSGRVSYEQY
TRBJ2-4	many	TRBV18	ASSPDPVAKNIQY
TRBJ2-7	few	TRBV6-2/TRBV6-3	ASLEGRSYEQY
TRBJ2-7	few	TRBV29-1	SVAAAGGTYEQY
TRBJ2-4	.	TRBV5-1	ASSKTSDIQY
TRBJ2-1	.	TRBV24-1	ATSDLRGQGLDEQF
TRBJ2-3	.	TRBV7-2	ASSPRAGGPNTQY